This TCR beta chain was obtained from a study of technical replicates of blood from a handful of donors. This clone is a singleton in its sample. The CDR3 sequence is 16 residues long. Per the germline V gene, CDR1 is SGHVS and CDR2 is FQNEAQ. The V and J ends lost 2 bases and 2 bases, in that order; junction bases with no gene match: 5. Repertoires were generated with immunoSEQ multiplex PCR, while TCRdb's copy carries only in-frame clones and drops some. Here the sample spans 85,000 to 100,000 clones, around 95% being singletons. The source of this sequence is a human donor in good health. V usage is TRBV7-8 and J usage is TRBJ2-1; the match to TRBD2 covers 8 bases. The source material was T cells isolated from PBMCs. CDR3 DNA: TGTGCCAGCAGCTTAAGAGCGGGAGACACCTACAATGAGCAGTTCTTC. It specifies CASSLRAGDTYNEQFF.